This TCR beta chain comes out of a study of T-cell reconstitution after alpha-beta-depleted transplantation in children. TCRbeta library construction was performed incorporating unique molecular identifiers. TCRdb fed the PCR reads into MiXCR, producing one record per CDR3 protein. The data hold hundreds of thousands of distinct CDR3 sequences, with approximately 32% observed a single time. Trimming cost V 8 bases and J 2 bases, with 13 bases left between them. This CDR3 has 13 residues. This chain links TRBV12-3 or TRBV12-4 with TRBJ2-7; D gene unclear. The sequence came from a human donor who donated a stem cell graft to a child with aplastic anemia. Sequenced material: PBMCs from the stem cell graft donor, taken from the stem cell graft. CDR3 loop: CASSVRTPYEQYV. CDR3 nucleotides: TGTGCCAGCTCCGTTCGTACACCCTACGAGCAGTACGTC.